This TCR beta chain derives from a study of graft-versus-host responses after intestinal transplantation. Points on this clone: As yet, its antigen is unknown.

V dropped 4 bases and J dropped 0 bases, with 6 bases sitting between them. The CDR3 is 13 residues long. Germline lookup yields CDR1 MDHEN and CDR2 SYDVKM. The table came from immunoSEQ multiplex PCR; TCRdb's copy has only in-frame clones and leaves some out. The profile shows 96,000 or so clones, 92% of them singletons. Sequenced material: unstimulated CD4+ T cells sorted from spleen or lymph node cells, taken before intestinal transplant. The V call is TRBV28, the J call TRBJ1-1; D is undetermined. The TCR originated in a human donor who received an intestinal transplant. This CDR3 is CASSSNMNTEAFF. Written as DNA, the CDR3 is TGTGCCAGCAGTTCAAACATGAACACTGAAGCTTTCTTT.